The TCR beta chain under discussion was sequenced for a study of cytomegalovirus exposure and HLA in healthy donors. Notes on the study in general: Immune exposure data for these donors was limited to CMV serostatus. As a later analysis revealed, the rate of TCR association differed by HLA locus, with DRB1 most and HLA-C fewest.

V lost 5 bases and J 0 bases, leaving 8 bases between the germline ends. The length of the CDR3 is 14 residues. Looked up from germline, CDR1 is SGHTA and CDR2 is FQGNSA. The PCR had 60 Vbeta and 13 Jbeta primers. Libraries were prepared by immunoSEQ multiplex PCR; TCRdb keeps only in-frame clonotypes and omits some of them. The table records approximately 190,000 clones, roughly 73% of them present only once. This clone has more than one count but fewer than ten. Its antigen remains unknown. The rearrangement uses TRBV7-2 and TRBJ1-3; D is unclear. Sequenced material: PBMCs. The TCR sequence derives from a woman in her thirties in good health and CMV-seronegative. DNA for the CDR3: TGTGCCAGCAGCCCCACTAACTCTGGAAACACCATATATTTT. Its protein product is CASSPTNSGNTIYF.